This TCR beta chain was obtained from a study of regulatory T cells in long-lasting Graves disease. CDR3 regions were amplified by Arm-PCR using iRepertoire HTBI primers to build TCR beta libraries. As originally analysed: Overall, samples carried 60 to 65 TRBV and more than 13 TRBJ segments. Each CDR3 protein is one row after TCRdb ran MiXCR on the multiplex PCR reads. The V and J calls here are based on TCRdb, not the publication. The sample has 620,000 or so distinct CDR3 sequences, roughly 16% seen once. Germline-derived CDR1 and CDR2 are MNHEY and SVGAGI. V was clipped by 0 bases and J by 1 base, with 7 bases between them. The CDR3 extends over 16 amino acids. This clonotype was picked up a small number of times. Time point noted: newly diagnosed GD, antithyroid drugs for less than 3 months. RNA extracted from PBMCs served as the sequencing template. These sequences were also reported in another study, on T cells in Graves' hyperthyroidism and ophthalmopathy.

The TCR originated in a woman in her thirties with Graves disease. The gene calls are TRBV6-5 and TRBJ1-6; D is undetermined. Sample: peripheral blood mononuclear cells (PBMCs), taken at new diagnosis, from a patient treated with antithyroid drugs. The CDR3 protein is CASSYSGASYNSPLHF. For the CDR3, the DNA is TGTGCCAGCAGTTACTCCGGTGCGTCCTATAATTCACCCCTCCACTTT.